Below, 19 T cell receptor beta chains from the same sample are listed, as sequenced in a study of blood T cell repertoires in COVID-19 (dated by TCRdb to about 2020). Library prep was done by the immunoSEQ multiplex PCR assay. TCRdb provides this immuneACCESS table in a form limited to in-frame rearrangements. Some clones are lacking; in checked studies, under half of them reflect an unresolved V gene, and why the rest are absent is not known. Present in this sample are under 300,000 clones, 86% of which were seen just once. The top ten hold 2.2% of the sample. The sequencing sample was made of peripheral blood. These receptors were obtained from a man between 25 and 39 years old who had recovered from COVID-19.

The rearrangement uses TRBV6-5 and TRBJ2-7; D is perhaps TRBD1 (6 bases). This CDR3 is built from 15 residues. V shed 7 bases and J shed 0 bases, with 16 bases lying between them. Germline V gene sequence: CDR1 MNHEY, CDR2 SVGAGI. The CDR3 bases are TGTGCCAGCACTCCATCACAGGGTAGCTCCTACGAGCAGTACTTC. This codes for CASTPSQGSSYEQYF.

The rearrangement joins TRBV6-2 or TRBV6-3 to TRBJ1-2; D unclear. The CDR3 is 19 residues long. V lost 0 bases to trimming and J lost 2 bases, with 22 bases between them. Germline V gene sequence: CDR1 MNHEY, CDR2 SVGEGT. DNA for the CDR3: TGTGCCAGCAGTTACTCCAAATTTAGAATGGCTGACTCCAACTATGGCTACACCTTC. Its protein is CASSYSKFRMADSNYGYTF.

This clone was observed once. This rearrangement joins TRBV2 to TRBJ1-4; tentative D call: TRBD1 (5 bases). V shed 5 bases and J shed 4 bases, with 11 bases lying between them. The CDR3 has 14 residues. Germline lookup yields CDR1 SNHLY and CDR2 FYNNEI. Here the CDR3 DNA reads TGTGCCAGCAGTCGGGGGGTTAATAATGAAAAACTGTTTTTT. Translated: CASSRGVNNEKLFF. The full variable domain, rest sourced from reference TRBV2 and TRBJ1-4, is EPEVTQTPSHQVTQMGQEVILRCVPISNHLYFYWYRQILGQKVEFLVSFYNNEISEKSEIFDDQFSVERPDGSNFTLKIRSTKLEDSAMYFCASSRGVNNEKLFFGSGTQLSVL.

The V call is TRBV25-1, the J call TRBJ2-3; 11 bases are a match to TRBD2. This CDR3 has 15 residues. Germline CDR1 and CDR2: MGHDK and SYGVNS. After removal of 6 bases from V and 6 bases from J, the junction contained 8 bases not matched to a gene. The CDR3 sequence: CASSPTSGEGDTQYF. The CDR3, as DNA: TGTGCCAGCAGCCCGACTAGCGGGGAGGGGGATACGCAGTATTTT.

This clone was picked up one time. The V call is TRBV19, the J call TRBJ1-2; 7 bases align to TRBD1. Germline-derived CDR1 and CDR2 are LNHDA and SQIVND (reference sequence). Trimming took 6 bases from V and 0 from J; bases not matched to a gene: 16. The CDR3 runs 18 residues. CDR3 in amino acids: CASRTSIDRAGANYGYTF. The CDR3 DNA reads as TGTGCCAGTAGAACGAGTATCGACAGGGCTGGCGCTAACTATGGCTACACCTTC.

The rearrangement uses TRBV3-1 (or the pseudogene TRBV3-2) and TRBJ2-1; 10 positions agree with TRBD2. After removal of 0 bases from V and 7 bases from J, the junction contained 6 bases not matched to a gene. Looked up from germline, CDR1 is LGHDT and CDR2 is YNNKEL (reference sequence). This CDR3 spans 16 amino acids. This CDR3 reads CASSQDSLAGVNEQFF. As DNA, the CDR3 is TGTGCCAGCAGCCAAGATAGCCTAGCGGGGGTTAATGAGCAGTTCTTC.

The chain recombines TRBV11-2 with TRBJ1-2, with D hard to call. CDR3 length: 14 residues. Germline V gene data show CDR1 as SGHAT and CDR2 as FQNNGV. V shed 0 bases and J shed 2 bases, with 7 bases lying between them. The CDR3 sequence: CASSLDPVNYGYTF. The CDR3 nucleotides are TGTGCCAGCAGCTTAGATCCAGTAAACTATGGCTACACCTTC.

The V call is TRBV10-3, the J call TRBJ1-2; D is perhaps TRBD1 (6 bases). Germline V gives CDR1 ENHRY, CDR2 SYGVKD. V lost 0 bases to trimming and J lost 0 bases, with 11 bases between them. This CDR3 contains 16 residues. This CDR3 is CAISESDRDTNYGYTF. CDR3 nucleotides: TGTGCCATCAGTGAGTCTGACCGGGACACTAACTATGGCTACACCTTC.

The rearrangement joins TRBV5-6 to TRBJ1-5; a weak D match, TRBD1 (5 bases). The CDR3 is 14 amino acids. The germline V and J ends were trimmed by 4 bases and 4 bases, with 12 bases remaining between them. CDR1 is SGHDT, CDR2 YYEEEE, per germline. The CDR3 sequence: CASSRSTANQPQHF. In DNA, the CDR3 is TGTGCCAGCAGCCGCTCGACAGCTAATCAGCCCCAGCATTTT.

For this clone: Other DNA sequences within the sample encode an identical CDR3. The chain is built from TRBV7-9 and TRBJ2-7; tentative D call: TRBD1 (5 bases). This CDR3 contains 12 residues. The germline gives CDR1 SEHNR, CDR2 FQNEAQ (reference sequence). V was clipped by 2 bases and J by 3 bases, with 5 bases between them. CDR3 region: CASSLQGYEQYF. DNA of the CDR3: TGTGCCAGCAGCTTACAGGGCTACGAGCAGTACTTC.

This clone has a handful of counts. This chain joins TRBV6-4 and TRBJ2-2; a weak D match, TRBD1 (6 bases). V lost 3 bases to trimming and J lost 4 bases, with 12 bases between them. Germline values: CDR1 MRHNA, CDR2 SNTAGT. This CDR3 has 15 residues. The CDR3 bases are TGTGCCAGCAGTGAGTCCACAGGGTCCACCGGGGAGCTGTTTTTT. It translates to CASSESTGSTGELFF.

This clone was detected only once. V gene TRBV5-1 combines with J gene TRBJ2-7, with 10 positions matching TRBD1. CDR3 length equals 14 residues. V trimming: 3 bases; J trimming: 4 bases; junction bases outside the gene matches: 4. Germline CDR1 reads SGHRS; CDR2 reads YFSETQ. The CDR3 nucleotides read TGCGCCAGCAGCTCTGACAGGGGGCGGTACGAGCAGTACTTC. This translates into CASSSDRGRYEQYF.

V usage is TRBV19 and J usage is TRBJ1-1; D is uncertain. The germline gives CDR1 LNHDA, CDR2 SQIVND (reference sequence). CDR3 length: 15 residues. The V and J ends lost 5 bases and 5 bases respectively, with 18 bases between them. The CDR3 DNA sequence: TGTGCCAGTAGTTCTTCCCCGACGGTCGGGACTGAAGCTTTCTTT. It codes for CASSSSPTVGTEAFF.

The chain recombines TRBV5-4 with TRBJ2-2; 7 bases line up with TRBD1. V shed 4 bases, J shed 5 bases, and the junction held 11 bases outside the gene matches. The CDR3 totals 16 residues. Germline assignment: CDR1 SGHNT and CDR2 YYREEE (reference sequence). The CDR3 DNA sequence: TGTGCCAGCAGCCCCAGACAGGGCGTGGAGACCGGGGAGCTGTTTTTT. As protein: CASSPRQGVETGELFF.

This chain connects TRBV29-1 to TRBJ2-6; no firm D call. The CDR3 is made up of 13 amino acids. Per the germline V gene, CDR1 is SQVTM and CDR2 is ANQGSEA. V gave up 4 bases and J gave up 0 bases, with 4 bases separating them. CDR3 loop: CSVALSGANVLTF. The CDR3 DNA reads TGCAGCGTTGCCCTCTCTGGGGCCAACGTCCTGACTTTC.

This rearrangement joins TRBV6-1 to TRBJ1-2; the match to TRBD1 covers 8 bases. Germline-derived CDR1 and CDR2 are MNHNS and SASEGT. The CDR3 extends over 15 amino acids. The V segment lost 1 base and the J segment 8 bases; nucleotides outside the gene matches: 9. The CDR3 is CASSEGSWTGRGYTF. For the CDR3, the DNA is TGTGCCAGCAGTGAAGGTAGTTGGACAGGGCGAGGCTACACCTTC.

The genes are TRBV3-1 (or the pseudogene TRBV3-2) and TRBJ1-3; 8 bases agree with TRBD1. The CDR3 runs 14 residues. The germline V gene has CDR1 LGHDT and CDR2 YNNKEL (reference sequence). The J segment lost 5 bases and the V segment lost 6 bases, leaving 6 bases of the junction unmatched. The CDR3 loop reads CASRGGQARNTIYF. The DNA of the CDR3 is TGTGCCAGCAGGGGGGGACAGGCAAGAAACACCATATATTTT.

This sequence joins TRBV11-2 and TRBJ2-5; 9 bases agree with TRBD1. After removal of 4 bases from V and 4 bases from J, the junction contained 1 base not matched to a gene. The CDR3 sequence is 13 residues long. Per the germline V gene, CDR1 is SGHAT and CDR2 is FQNNGV. CDR3 protein: CASSWDRAETQYF. As DNA, the CDR3 is TGTGCCAGCAGCTGGGACAGGGCAGAGACCCAGTACTTC.

This sequence joins TRBV4-2 and TRBJ1-5; 7 nucleotides align to TRBD1. The V and J ends lost 2 bases and 2 bases, in that order; junction bases with no gene match: 3. Per the germline V gene, CDR1 is LGHNA and CDR2 is YNFKEQ. There are 15 residues in the CDR3. CDR3 sequence: CASSQQGERNQPQHF. The CDR3 DNA sequence: TGTGCCAGCAGCCAACAGGGGGAACGCAATCAGCCCCAGCATTTT.